A single sample is the source of the 27 T cell receptor beta chains below, sequenced in a study of control samples from healthy donors and cancer patients. Using immunoSEQ multiplex PCR, the repertoire was profiled, and TCRdb retains in-frame clones only, with some absent. The repertoire holds over 100,000 clones, with over 75% as singletons. Sequencing was done on a sample of blood. These receptors all come from a human donor in good health. The donor label of this sample is uncertain.

The chain joins TRBV6-6 to TRBJ2-7, with TRBD1 as a possible D gene (6 bases). CDR1 MNHNY and CDR2 SVGAGI come from the germline V gene (reference sequence). The CDR3 is 16 amino acids. Trimming shortened V by 7 bases and J by 0 bases, and 19 bases separated the two germline ends. DNA of the CDR3: TGTGCCAGCACTCCTTCCCGGGACACCGCCTCCTACGAGCAGTACTTC. Translated: CASTPSRDTASYEQYF.

The chain combines TRBV15 with TRBJ1-5, with a weak D call TRBD1 (5 bases). There are 12 residues in the CDR3. Trimming took off 6 bases at V and 6 bases at J, with 9 bases between the two ends. Germline V CDR1 and CDR2: LNHNV, YYDKDF (reference sequence). CDR3 nucleotide sequence: TGTGCCACCAGTATAGGGGCTCAGCCCCAGCATTTT. This sequence encodes CATSIGAQPQHF.

The chain joins TRBV11-2 to TRBJ2-1; 10 bases map to TRBD1. Germline assignment: CDR1 SGHAT and CDR2 FQNNGV. CDR3 length: 15 residues. V dropped 2 bases and J dropped 7; count of bases not matched to a gene: 5. This CDR3 reads CASSLKGQGRNEQFF. For the CDR3, the DNA is TGTGCCAGCAGCTTAAAGGGACAGGGGCGTAATGAGCAGTTCTTC.

This chain uses TRBV19 with TRBJ2-2; the D gene is possibly TRBD2 (7 bases). There are 15 residues in the CDR3. The germline V gene has CDR1 LNHDA and CDR2 SQIVND (reference sequence). Trimming stripped 10 bases from V and 6 bases from J, with 21 bases between. CDR3 nucleotides: TGTGCCACGCAACTAGGGGGGGGATTCCCCGGGGAGCTGTTTTTT. It translates to CATQLGGGFPGELFF.

V gene TRBV2 combines with J gene TRBJ1-4, with 10 nucleotides matching TRBD1. The germline CDR1 and CDR2 sequences are SNHLY and FYNNEI. The V segment lost 8 bases and the J segment 7 bases; nucleotides outside the gene matches: 1. The CDR3 extends over 12 amino acids. The CDR3 sequence is CASRDRGEKLFF. The CDR3 bases are TGTGCCAGCCGGGACAGGGGTGAAAAACTGTTTTTT.

The V call is TRBV4-2, the J call TRBJ1-6; 7 bases agree with TRBD1. The germline V gene encodes CDR1 LGHNA and CDR2 YNFKEQ. CDR3 length: 14 amino acids. The V segment lost 4 bases and the J segment 9 bases; nucleotides outside the gene matches: 6. CDR3 in DNA: TGTGCCAGCAGCCCCGACAGGGACGTTTCACCCCTCCACTTT. Encoded protein: CASSPDRDVSPLHF.

The count of this clone is one. The chain couples TRBV5-5 to TRBJ2-3, with 10 positions matching TRBD1. The CDR3 sequence is 17 residues long. CDR1 is SGHKS and CDR2 is YYEKEE in the germline V gene (reference sequence). V was clipped by 5 bases and J by 5 bases; unmatched bases: 14. This chain's CDR3 is CASSAVTGGLKLDTQYF. CDR3 DNA sequence: TGTGCCAGCAGTGCCGTGACAGGGGGCCTAAAATTAGATACGCAGTATTTT.

CDR3 sequence reads: CASSPRSDRGRETQYF. The CDR3 bases are TGTGCCAGTAGTCCGAGATCGGACAGGGGGCGAGAGACCCAGTACTTC. This rearrangement joins TRBV19 to TRBJ2-5; TRBD1 matches 11 bases. With 5 bases clipped from V and 4 bases from J, the junction kept 9 bases outside the gene matches. The CDR3 is 16 residues long. The germline V gene encodes CDR1 LNHDA and CDR2 SQIVND (reference sequence).

The rearrangement joins TRBV5-6 to TRBJ1-6; D remains unclear. Deletions cut 1 base from V and 4 bases from J, with 6 bases between. This CDR3 is built from 14 residues. Germline CDR1 is SGHDT and CDR2 is YYEEEE. In DNA form, the CDR3 reads TGTGCCAGCAGCTTGTCCGAATATAATTCACCCCTCCACTTT. Protein sequence: CASSLSEYNSPLHF. The whole variable domain, filled in from reference TRBV5-6 and TRBJ1-6, reads DAGVTQSPTHLIKTRGQQVTLRCSPKSGHDTVSWYQQALGQGPQFIFQYYEEEERQRGNFPDRFSGHQFPNYSSELNVNALLLGDSALYLCASSLSEYNSPLHFGNGTRLTVT.

The V gene is TRBV11-2, the J gene TRBJ2-7; D gene unclear. This CDR3 has 14 amino acids. CDR1 SGHAT and CDR2 FQNNGV come from the germline V gene. Between the trimmed V and J ends, which lost 2 bases and 3 bases, there was a span of 11 bases. CDR3 sequence reads: CASSLRRYHYEQYF. The CDR3 region has the DNA TGTGCCAGCAGCTTAAGGCGATACCACTACGAGCAGTACTTC.

The chain uses TRBV29-1 and TRBJ1-2, with D perhaps TRBD1 (6 bases). Germline V gives CDR1 SQVTM, CDR2 ANQGSEA. The CDR3 has 12 amino acids. V was pared by 5 bases and J by 11 bases, with 18 bases between. The CDR3 coding sequence is TGCAGCGTTTCCATACAGGGTTCTCTATACACCTTC. This encodes CSVSIQGSLYTF.

The chain links TRBV12-5 to TRBJ1-6; D is unresolved. The CDR3 spans 11 residues. Trimming removed 2 bases at V and 16 bases at J, with 9 bases between. Germline loops: CDR1 LGHNT, CDR2 FRNRAP. CDR3 in amino acids: CASGLSAELHF. The CDR3 DNA is TGTGCTAGTGGTTTGTCGGCCGAACTCCACTTT.

The gene calls are TRBV10-2 and TRBJ2-3; D unclear. V lost 3 bases and J lost 3, with 4 bases in between. From germline, CDR1 is WSHSY and CDR2 SAAADI. CDR3 length: 12 amino acids. Written as DNA, the CDR3 is TGCGCCAGCAGTGACCTGACAGATACGCAGTATTTT. It codes for CASSDLTDTQYF.

J is TRBJ1-1 and V is TRBV10-1; D not certain. V lost 10 bases and J lost 2, with 14 bases in between. This CDR3 is built from 13 residues. Per germline, CDR1 WNHNN and CDR2 SYGVQD (reference sequence). In nucleotides, the CDR3 is TGCGCCACGACAAAACAGATTAACACTGAAGCTTTCTTT. Its translation is CATTKQINTEAFF.

The rearrangement links TRBV6-5 to TRBJ1-1; 7 bases line up with TRBD1. This CDR3 is built from 15 residues. V gave up 6 bases and J gave up 0 bases; unmatched junction bases: 7. Germline CDR1 reads MNHEY; CDR2 reads SVGAGI. The CDR3 region is CASRRQGPLNTEAFF. The DNA for the CDR3 is TGTGCCAGCAGAAGACAGGGCCCGCTGAACACTGAAGCTTTCTTT.

This clone was seen a single time. This chain uses TRBV9 with TRBJ2-1; D unresolved. Germline CDR1 is SGDLS and CDR2 is YYNGEE. Trimming pared 0 bases from V and 3 bases from J, leaving 10 bases between. The CDR3 totals 15 residues. CDR3 nucleotide sequence: TGTGCCAGCAGCGTAGATGGGAACATCTACAATGAGCAGTTCTTC. It yields the protein CASSVDGNIYNEQFF.

The chain carries TRBV3-1 (or the pseudogene TRBV3-2) and TRBJ2-7; 7 bases are shared with TRBD1. The CDR3 extends over 16 amino acids. With 4 bases clipped from V and 2 bases from J, the junction kept 11 bases outside the gene matches. The germline CDR1 and CDR2 sequences are LGHDT and YNNKEL (reference sequence). This CDR3 is CASSPREGALAYEQYF. Here the CDR3 DNA reads TGTGCCAGCAGCCCCCGTGAGGGGGCTCTGGCCTACGAGCAGTACTTC.

The rearrangement links TRBV6-2 or TRBV6-3 to TRBJ2-1; 9 bases are shared with TRBD1. With 2 bases clipped from V and 5 bases from J, the junction kept 7 bases outside the gene matches. CDR1 is MNHEY and CDR2 is SVGEGT in the germline V gene. This CDR3 has 16 residues. As DNA, the CDR3 is TGTGCCAGCAGTTACGAGACAGGGGGTTCAAACAATGAGCAGTTCTTC. Amino acids: CASSYETGGSNNEQFF.

This clone is large. The genes are TRBV2 and TRBJ2-7, with D possibly TRBD2 on 6 matching bases. Trimming pared 8 bases from V and 1 base from J, leaving 12 bases between. This CDR3 comprises 13 residues. The germline V gene has CDR1 SNHLY and CDR2 FYNNEI. The CDR3 DNA follows: TGTGCCAGCCTTCGCGGGGTATCCTACGAGCAGTACTTC. Translation: CASLRGVSYEQYF. Complete variable domain (other parts from reference TRBV2 and TRBJ2-7): EPEVTQTPSHQVTQMGQEVILRCVPISNHLYFYWYRQILGQKVEFLVSFYNNEISEKSEIFDDQFSVERPDGSNFTLKIRSTKLEDSAMYFCASLRGVSYEQYFGPGTRLTVT.

The J gene is TRBJ2-2, the V gene TRBV29-1; D may be TRBD1 (6 bases). The CDR3 has 14 residues. V lost 7 bases, J lost 0 bases, and 12 bases lay in between. Germline lookup yields CDR1 SQVTM and CDR2 ANQGSEA. The CDR3 DNA reads as TGCAGCGGGTTGGACAGCGCGAACACCGGGGAGCTGTTTTTT. Translation gives CSGLDSANTGELFF.

J is TRBJ2-5 and V is TRBV24-1; D not resolved. V was clipped by 3 bases and J by 5 bases, with 3 bases between them. The CDR3 is 11 residues long. The germline gives CDR1 KGHDR, CDR2 SFDVKD. The CDR3 is CATSDRETQYF. As DNA, the CDR3 is TGTGCCACCAGTGATCGGGAGACCCAGTACTTC.

This clone came up a few times. This chain joins TRBV5-1 and TRBJ2-1; D is possibly TRBD1 (6 bases). Deletions cut 3 bases from V and 8 bases from J, with 15 bases between. The CDR3 has 14 residues. Germline values: CDR1 SGHRS, CDR2 YFSETQ. CDR3 sequence: CASSSSDRIDEQFF. The CDR3 bases are TGCGCCAGCAGCTCTTCGGACAGAATCGATGAGCAGTTCTTC.

About this clone itself: Germline and junction disagree at one end, which may indicate a read error. The J gene is TRBJ1-1, the V gene TRBV7-8; D not certain. The CDR3 is made up of 14 amino acids. The germline CDR1 and CDR2 sequences are SGHVS and FQNEAQ. Here the CDR3 DNA reads TGTGCCAGCAGGTTAGGAAGTTCGAACACTGAAGCTTTCTTT. It is translated as CASRLGSSNTEAFF.

The genes are TRBV5-1 and TRBJ2-1, with 7 bases fitting TRBD2. CDR1 and CDR2 from the germline V gene are SGHRS and YFSETQ. J was trimmed by 4 bases and V by 0 bases; bases with no gene match: 4. The CDR3 is 15 amino acids. The CDR3 DNA follows: TGCGCCAGCAGCTTGGGGGGAGGGTTGTACAATGAGCAGTTCTTC. Protein: CASSLGGGLYNEQFF.

The count of this clone is one. The V gene is TRBV6-5, the J gene TRBJ2-7, with TRBD1 identical over 8 bases. With 8 bases clipped from V and 7 bases from J, the junction kept 13 bases outside the gene matches. CDR3 size: 14 residues. Per the germline V gene, CDR1 is MNHEY and CDR2 is SVGAGI. CDR3 DNA: TGTGCCAGCGGACGGACAGGGAAATTGGGAGAGCAGTACTTC. The encoded protein is CASGRTGKLGEQYF.

CDR3 DNA: TGTGCCAGCAGTGAAGGTGCTGGCTACACCTTC. This encodes CASSEGAGYTF. The V call is TRBV6-1, the J call TRBJ1-2; no firm D call. Looked up from germline, CDR1 is MNHNS and CDR2 is SASEGT. V was clipped by 1 base and J by 7 bases, with 4 bases between them. There are 11 residues in the CDR3.

This chain connects TRBV28 to TRBJ2-7; 8 nucleotides line up with TRBD2. This CDR3 has 16 residues. Germline trimming cut 7 bases from V and 7 bases from J; bases unmatched to any gene: 18. The germline CDR1 and CDR2 sequences are MDHEN and SYDVKM. CDR3 nucleotide sequence: TGTGCCAGCACCCTTGTGAAGCGGGGGACGCTAGGGGAGCAGTACTTC. This gives the protein CASTLVKRGTLGEQYF.